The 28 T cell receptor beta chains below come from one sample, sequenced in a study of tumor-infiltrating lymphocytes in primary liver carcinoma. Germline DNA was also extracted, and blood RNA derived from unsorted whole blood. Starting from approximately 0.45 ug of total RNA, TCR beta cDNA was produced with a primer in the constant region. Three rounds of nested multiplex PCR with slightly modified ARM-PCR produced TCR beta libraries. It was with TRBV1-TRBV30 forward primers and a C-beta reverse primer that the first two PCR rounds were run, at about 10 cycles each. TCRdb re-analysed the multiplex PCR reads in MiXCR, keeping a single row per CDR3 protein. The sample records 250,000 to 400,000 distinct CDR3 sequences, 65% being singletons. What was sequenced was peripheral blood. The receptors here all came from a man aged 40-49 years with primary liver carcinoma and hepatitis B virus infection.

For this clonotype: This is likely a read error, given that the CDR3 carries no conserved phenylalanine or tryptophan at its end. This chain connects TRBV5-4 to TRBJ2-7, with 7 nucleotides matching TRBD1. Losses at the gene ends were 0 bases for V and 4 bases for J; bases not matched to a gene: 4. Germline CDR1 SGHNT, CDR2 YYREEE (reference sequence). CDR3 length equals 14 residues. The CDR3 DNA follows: TGTGCCAGCAGCTTGGAGGGGGCCGTTTACGAGCAGTACTTA. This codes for CASSLEGAVYEQYL.

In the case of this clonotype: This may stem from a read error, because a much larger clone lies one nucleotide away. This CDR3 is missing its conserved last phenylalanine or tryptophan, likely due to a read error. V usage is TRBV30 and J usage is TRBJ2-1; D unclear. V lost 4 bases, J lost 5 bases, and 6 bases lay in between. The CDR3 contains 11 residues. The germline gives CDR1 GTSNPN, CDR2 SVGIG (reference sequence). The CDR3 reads CAWNVDNEQFL. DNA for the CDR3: TGTGCCTGGAACGTAGACAATGAGCAGTTCCTC.

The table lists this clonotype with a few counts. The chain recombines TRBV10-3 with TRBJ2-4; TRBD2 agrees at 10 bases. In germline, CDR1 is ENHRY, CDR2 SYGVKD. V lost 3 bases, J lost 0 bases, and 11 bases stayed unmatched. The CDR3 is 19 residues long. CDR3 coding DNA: TGTGCCATCAGTGACCCTAGCGGGAGCGGAATGTTAGCCAAAAACATTCAGTACTTC. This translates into CAISDPSGSGMLAKNIQYF.

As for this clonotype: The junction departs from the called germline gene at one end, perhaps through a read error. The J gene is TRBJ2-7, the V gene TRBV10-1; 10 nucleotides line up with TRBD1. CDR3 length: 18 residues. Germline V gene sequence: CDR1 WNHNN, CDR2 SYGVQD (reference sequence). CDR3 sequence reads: CASSAGSRNRDRGNAQCF. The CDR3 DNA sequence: TGCGCCAGCAGTGCCGGATCCCGGAATCGGGACAGGGGCAACGCGCAGTGCTTC.

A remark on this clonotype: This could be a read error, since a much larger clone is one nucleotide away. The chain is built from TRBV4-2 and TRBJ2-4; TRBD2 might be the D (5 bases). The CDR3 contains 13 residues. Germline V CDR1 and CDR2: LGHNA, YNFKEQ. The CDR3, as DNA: TGTGACAGCAGCCAAAGAATCGACTACGGTCAGTACTTC. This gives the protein CDSSQRIDYGQYF.

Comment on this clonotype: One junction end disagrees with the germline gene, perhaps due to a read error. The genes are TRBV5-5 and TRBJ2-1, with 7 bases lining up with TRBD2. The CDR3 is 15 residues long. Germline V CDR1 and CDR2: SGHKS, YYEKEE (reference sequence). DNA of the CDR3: TGTGCCAGCAACTCCGGGACTATCGGGTACAACGAGCAGTTCTTC. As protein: CASNSGTIGYNEQFF.

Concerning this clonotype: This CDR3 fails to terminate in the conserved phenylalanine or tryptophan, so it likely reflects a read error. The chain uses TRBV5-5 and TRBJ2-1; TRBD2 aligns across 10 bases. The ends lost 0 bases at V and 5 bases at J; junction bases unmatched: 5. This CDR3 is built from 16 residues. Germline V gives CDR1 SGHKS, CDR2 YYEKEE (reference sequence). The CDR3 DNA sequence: TGTGCCAGCAGCTTGGGGCTAGCGGGAGCCGACAATGAGCAGTTCTTG. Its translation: CASSLGLAGADNEQFL.

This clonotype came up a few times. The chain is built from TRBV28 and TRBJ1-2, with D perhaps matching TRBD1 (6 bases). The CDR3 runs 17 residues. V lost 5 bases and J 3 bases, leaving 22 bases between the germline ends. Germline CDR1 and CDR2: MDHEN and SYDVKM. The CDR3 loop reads CASSPLLPRGRDYGYTF. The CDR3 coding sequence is TGTGCCAGCAGTCCACTCCTTCCCAGGGGAAGGGACTATGGCTACACCTTC.

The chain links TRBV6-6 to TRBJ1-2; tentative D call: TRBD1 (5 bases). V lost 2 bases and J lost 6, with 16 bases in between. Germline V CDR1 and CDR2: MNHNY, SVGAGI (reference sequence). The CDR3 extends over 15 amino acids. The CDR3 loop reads CASSYQPDRTHGYTF. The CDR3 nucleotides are TGTGCCAGCAGTTACCAGCCAGACAGAACCCATGGCTACACCTTC.

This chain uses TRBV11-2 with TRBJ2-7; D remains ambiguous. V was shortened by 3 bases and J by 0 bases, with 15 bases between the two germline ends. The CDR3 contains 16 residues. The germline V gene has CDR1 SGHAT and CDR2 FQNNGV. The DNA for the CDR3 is TGTGCCAGCAGCTTCGACTTGCGCGTACCCTCCTACGAGCAGTACTTC. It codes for CASSFDLRVPSYEQYF.

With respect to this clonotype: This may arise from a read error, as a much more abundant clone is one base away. The CDR3 spells CSVDKSGVYNAQFF. CDR3 bases: TGCAGCGTTGATAAGAGCGGGGTTTACAATGCGCAGTTCTTC. The rearrangement joins TRBV29-1 to TRBJ2-1; 7 nucleotides align to TRBD2. The CDR3 runs to 14 residues. Germline values: CDR1 SQVTM, CDR2 ANQGSEA.

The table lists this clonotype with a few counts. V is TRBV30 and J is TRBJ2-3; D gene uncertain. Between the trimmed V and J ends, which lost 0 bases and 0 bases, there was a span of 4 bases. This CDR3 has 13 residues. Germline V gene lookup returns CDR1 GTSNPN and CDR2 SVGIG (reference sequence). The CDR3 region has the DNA TGTGCCTGGAGTGTGTCTAGCACAGATACGCAGTATTTT. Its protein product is CAWSVSSTDTQYF. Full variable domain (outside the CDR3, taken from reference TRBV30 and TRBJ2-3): SQTIHQWPATLVQPVGSPLSLECTVEGTSNPNLYWYRQAAGRGLQLLFYSVGIGQISSEVPQNLSASRPQDRQFILSSKKLLLSDSGFYLCAWSVSSTDTQYFGPGTRLTVL.

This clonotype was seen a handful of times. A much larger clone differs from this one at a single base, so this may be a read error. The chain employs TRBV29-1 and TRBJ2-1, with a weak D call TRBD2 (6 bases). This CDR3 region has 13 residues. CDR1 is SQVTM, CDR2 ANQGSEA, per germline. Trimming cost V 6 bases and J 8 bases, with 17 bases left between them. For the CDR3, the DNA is TGCAGCGTACTAGTGGGAGGATTCGATGAGCAGTTCTTC. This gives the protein CSVLVGGFDEQFF.

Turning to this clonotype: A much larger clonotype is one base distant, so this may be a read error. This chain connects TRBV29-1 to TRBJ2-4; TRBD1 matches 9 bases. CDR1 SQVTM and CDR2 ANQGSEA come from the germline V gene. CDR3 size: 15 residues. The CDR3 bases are TGCAGCGTTGAAGTCACAGGGGGCACCAAAAACATTCGGTACTTC. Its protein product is CSVEVTGGTKNIRYF.

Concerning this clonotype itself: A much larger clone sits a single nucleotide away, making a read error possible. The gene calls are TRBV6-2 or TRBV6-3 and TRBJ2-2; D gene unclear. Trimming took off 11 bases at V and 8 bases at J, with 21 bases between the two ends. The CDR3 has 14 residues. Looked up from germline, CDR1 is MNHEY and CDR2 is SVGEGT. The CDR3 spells CAAKAPAPGGELFF. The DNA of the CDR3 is TGTGCCGCCAAGGCCCCAGCCCCTGGGGGGGAGCTGTTTTTT.

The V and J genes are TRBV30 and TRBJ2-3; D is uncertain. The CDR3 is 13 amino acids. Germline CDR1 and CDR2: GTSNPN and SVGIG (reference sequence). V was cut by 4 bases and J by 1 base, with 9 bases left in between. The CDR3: CAWKVGRTDTQYF. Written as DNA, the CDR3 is TGTGCCTGGAAAGTAGGGCGCACAGATACGCAGTATTTT.

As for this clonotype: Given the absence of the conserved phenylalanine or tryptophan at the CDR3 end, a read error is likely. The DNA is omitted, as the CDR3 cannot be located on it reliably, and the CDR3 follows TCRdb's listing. CDR3 region: CASSLNGGDQPKHS. V and J are TRBV11-2 and TRBJ1-5; the listed D gene, TRBD1, was not tested against the DNA. Per germline, CDR1 SGHAT and CDR2 FQNNGV. The CDR3 length is 14 residues, termini included.

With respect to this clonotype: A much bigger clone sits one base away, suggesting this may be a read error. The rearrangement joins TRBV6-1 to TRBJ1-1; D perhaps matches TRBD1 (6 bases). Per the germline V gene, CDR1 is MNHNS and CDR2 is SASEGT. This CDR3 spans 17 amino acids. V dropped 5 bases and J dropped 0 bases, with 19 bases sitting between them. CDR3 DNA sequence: TGTGCCAGCAGTTCCGGGACAAGTCATAAGATGAACACTGAAGCTTTCTTT. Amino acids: CASSSGTSHKMNTEAFF.

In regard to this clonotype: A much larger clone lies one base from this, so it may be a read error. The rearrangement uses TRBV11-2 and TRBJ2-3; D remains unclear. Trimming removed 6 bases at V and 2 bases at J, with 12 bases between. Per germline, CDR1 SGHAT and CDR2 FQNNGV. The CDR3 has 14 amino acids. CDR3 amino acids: CASSLHGDTDTQYF. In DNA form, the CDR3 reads TGTGCCAGCAGTCTCCATGGTGACACAGATACGCAGTATTTT.

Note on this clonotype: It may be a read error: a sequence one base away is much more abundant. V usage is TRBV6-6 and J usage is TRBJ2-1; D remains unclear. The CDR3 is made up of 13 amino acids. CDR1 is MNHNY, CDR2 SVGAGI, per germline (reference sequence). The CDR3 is CASSGWLNNEPFF. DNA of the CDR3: TGTGCCAGCAGCGGGTGGTTAAACAATGAGCCGTTCTTC.

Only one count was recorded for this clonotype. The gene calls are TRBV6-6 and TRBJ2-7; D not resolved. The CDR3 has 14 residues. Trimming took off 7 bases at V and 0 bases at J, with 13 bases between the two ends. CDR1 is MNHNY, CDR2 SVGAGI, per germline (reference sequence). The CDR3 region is CASTLSVSSYEQYF. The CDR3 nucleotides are TGTGCCAGCACTCTGAGCGTCTCCTCCTACGAGCAGTACTTC.

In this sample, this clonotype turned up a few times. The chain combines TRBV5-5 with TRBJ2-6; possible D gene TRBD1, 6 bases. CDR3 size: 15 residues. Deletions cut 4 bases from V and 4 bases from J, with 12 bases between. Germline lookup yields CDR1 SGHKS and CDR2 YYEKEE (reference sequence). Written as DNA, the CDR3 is TGTGCCAGCAGCGTAACAGGGACCGGGGCCAACGTCCTGACTTTC. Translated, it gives CASSVTGTGANVLTF.

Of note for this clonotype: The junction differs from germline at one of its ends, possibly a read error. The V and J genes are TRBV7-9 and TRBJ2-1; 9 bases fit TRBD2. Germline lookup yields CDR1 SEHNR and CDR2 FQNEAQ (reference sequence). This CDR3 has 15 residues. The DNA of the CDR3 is TGTGCCGGCAGAGAACTAGCGGGCTACCTGAATGAGCAGTTCTTC. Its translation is CAGRELAGYLNEQFF.

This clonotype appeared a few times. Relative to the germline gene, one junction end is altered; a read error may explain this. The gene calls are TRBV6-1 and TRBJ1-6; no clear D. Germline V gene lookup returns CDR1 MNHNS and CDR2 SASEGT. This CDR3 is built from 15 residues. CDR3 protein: CAGSEDYKINSPLHF. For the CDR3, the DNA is TGTGCCGGCAGTGAAGATTACAAAATTAATTCACCCCTCCACTTT.

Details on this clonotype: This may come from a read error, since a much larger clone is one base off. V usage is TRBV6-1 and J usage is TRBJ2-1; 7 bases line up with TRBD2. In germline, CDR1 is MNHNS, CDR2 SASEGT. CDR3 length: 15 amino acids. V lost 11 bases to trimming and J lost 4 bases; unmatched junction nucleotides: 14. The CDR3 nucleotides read TGTGCCTGCAAACAGAGGCTAGCGGAATACAATGAGCAGTTCTTC. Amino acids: CACKQRLAEYNEQFF.

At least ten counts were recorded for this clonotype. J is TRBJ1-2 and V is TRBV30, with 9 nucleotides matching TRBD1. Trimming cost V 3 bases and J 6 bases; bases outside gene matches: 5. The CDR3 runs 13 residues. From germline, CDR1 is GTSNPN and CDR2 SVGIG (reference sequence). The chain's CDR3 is CAWSLGQGHGYTF. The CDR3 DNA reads TGTGCCTGGAGCCTGGGACAGGGCCATGGCTACACCTTC.

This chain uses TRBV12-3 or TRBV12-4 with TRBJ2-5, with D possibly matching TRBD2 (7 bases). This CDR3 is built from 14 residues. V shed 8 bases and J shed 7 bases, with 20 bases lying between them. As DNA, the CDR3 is TGTGCCAGCCTTCCGGCTCCTAGGGGGGGGACCCAGTACTTC. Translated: CASLPAPRGGTQYF.

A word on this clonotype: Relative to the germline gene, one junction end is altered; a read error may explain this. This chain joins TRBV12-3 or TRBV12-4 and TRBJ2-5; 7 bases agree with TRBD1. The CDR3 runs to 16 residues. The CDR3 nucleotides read TGTGCCAGCAGTTCCAGGTCCGGTACAGGGGAAGAGACCGAGTACTTC. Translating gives CASSSRSGTGEETEYF.